This T cell receptor beta chain originates from a study of spatial heterogeneity in lung cancer. Study-wide background: Follow-up PBMC samples were sequenced when available, at a median of around 2 years after resection. Alpha-chain detections were consistently fewer than beta-chain detections among the sequences.

This clonotype has ten or more counts. This CDR3 region has 12 residues. Trimming removed 5 bases at V and 5 bases at J, with 12 bases between. The germline V gene has CDR1 DFQATT and CDR2 SNEGSKA (reference sequence). TCRdb used MiXCR to reprocess the 5' RACE reads, holding one entry per CDR3 protein. The data contain fewer than 45,000 distinct CDR3 sequences, about 10% of them singletons. Time point of the sample: blood at routine non-recurrence follow-up after resection. The input material, whole RNA from tumor, nontumor lung or frozen PBMC, was sequenced unsorted. This chain joins TRBV20-1 and TRBJ1-2, with unresolved D. The sequence was obtained from a female donor with early-stage non-small cell lung cancer. Sequencing was performed on PBMCs, taken at follow-up. The CDR3 nucleotides are TGCAGTGCTCTTCGAGCGGGTTATGGCTACACCTTC. This encodes CSALRAGYGYTF.